The sequence of this T cell receptor (beta chain) was determined in a study of brain metastases from non-small cell lung cancer. Study-level points and caveats: TCR repertoires overlapped largely between brain metastases and matched primaries. In 64% of brain metastases, T-cell clones were expanded compared with matched primary tumors. Compared with primary tumors, brain metastases showed less T-cell infiltration.

In this sample, this clone turned up once. The antigen remains unidentified. TCRdb's copy holds only in-frame clones and misses some; the assay was immunoSEQ multiplex PCR. Among some 4,500 clones, about 88% were seen once, and the ten largest hold about an eighth. This CDR3 has 13 amino acids. Germline loops: CDR1 WSHSY, CDR2 SAAADI. Trimming removed 11 bases from V and 1 base from J, with 14 bases in between. The sample was tissue from a brain metastasis. This receptor was identified in a donor at least 40 years old with non-small cell lung cancer. The V call is TRBV10-2, the J call TRBJ2-5; tentatively, D is TRBD1 or TRBD2 (5 bases each). As DNA, the CDR3 is TGCGCCTCAAGCCGGGACCGCCAAGAGACCCAGTACTTC. It encodes CASSRDRQETQYF.